This T cell receptor beta chain emerged from a study of blood T cell repertoires in COVID-19. Study overall: From the United States, Italy and Spain came samples of acute and convalescent COVID-19. The analysed material was cDNA or gDNA that came from T cells, B-cell-depleted T cells, or PBMCs.

Original data processing: Quantification of nucleated cells was approximated via reference gene primer amplification. Profiling relied on immunoSEQ multiplex PCR, and the TCRdb table lists in-frame clones only, not all of them. The DNA was the basis for D and trimming; V, J and clone size are from that table. Here the sample spans 200,000 to 250,000 clones, around 83% being singletons. CDR3 size: 17 residues. Germline V gene data show CDR1 as MDHEN and CDR2 as SYDVKM. The V and J ends lost 3 bases and 0 bases, in that order; junction bases with no gene match: 8. The sequenced sample was peripheral blood. V and J are TRBV28 and TRBJ2-1; 7 bases line up with TRBD2. This TCR was recovered from a woman aged 45 to 65 with acute or convalescent COVID-19. CDR3 sequence: CASSFPTAGSSYNEQFF. The CDR3 DNA sequence: TGTGCCAGCAGTTTCCCCACAGCGGGGAGCTCCTACAATGAGCAGTTCTTC.